The rows below give T cell receptor beta chains drawn from one sample of a study of T cells expressing NK-cell markers. TCRdb processed the 5' RACE reads again and assigns one entry to each CDR3 protein, with no DNA. The record lists about 460,000 distinct CDR3 sequences, of which the ten most abundant hold 1.4%. The sample taken for sequencing was blood T cells: a sorted CD56 or NKG2C T cell subset, CD4+ or CD8+ T cells, or bulk PBMC T cells (not recorded which). The receptors stem from a woman aged 50 to 65 in good health. The CDR3 runs from the conserved cysteine through the conserved F or W. Fields, in order: V gene, J gene, CDR3 protein.

v_call: TRBV25-1; j_call: TRBJ1-2; cdr3_aa: CASSERDGRGYGYTF
v_call: TRBV12-3/TRBV12-4; j_call: TRBJ2-1; cdr3_aa: CASSSPGSRRDEQFF
v_call: TRBV20-1; j_call: TRBJ2-1; cdr3_aa: CSARVLAGVRWQFF
v_call: TRBV12-3/TRBV12-4; j_call: TRBJ1-1; cdr3_aa: CASTGGASAFF
v_call: TRBV6-6; j_call: TRBJ2-7; cdr3_aa: CASSTYGTPSYEQYF
v_call: TRBV10-1; j_call: TRBJ2-1; cdr3_aa: CASSGHYNEQFF
v_call: TRBV10-2; j_call: TRBJ2-1; cdr3_aa: CASSETTSGSMNEQFF
v_call: TRBV12-3/TRBV12-4; j_call: TRBJ1-4; cdr3_aa: CASSAWGLGDEKLFF
v_call: TRBV5-1; j_call: TRBJ2-5; cdr3_aa: CASSFGAGTGRETQYF
v_call: TRBV12-3/TRBV12-4; j_call: TRBJ1-5; cdr3_aa: CASSFSADGNQPQHF
v_call: TRBV20-1; j_call: TRBJ2-1; cdr3_aa: CSASSSGRALNEQFF
v_call: TRBV2; j_call: TRBJ2-6; cdr3_aa: CASRDRVSGANVLTF
v_call: TRBV6-1; j_call: TRBJ2-4; cdr3_aa: CASRGPGTGNIQYF
v_call: TRBV5-1; j_call: TRBJ2-1; cdr3_aa: CASSSLVADEQFF
v_call: TRBV18; j_call: TRBJ1-4; cdr3_aa: CASSPRFGTGLNEKLFF
v_call: TRBV20-1; j_call: TRBJ2-1; cdr3_aa: CSARREGLATLFF
v_call: TRBV7-9; j_call: TRBJ2-5; cdr3_aa: CASSLGIQGETQYF
v_call: TRBV12-3/TRBV12-4; j_call: TRBJ2-1; cdr3_aa: CASKAGSRGEQFF
v_call: TRBV12-3/TRBV12-4; j_call: TRBJ2-1; cdr3_aa: CASSPGYGYEQFF
v_call: TRBV29-1; j_call: TRBJ2-7; cdr3_aa: CSVEVYHEQYF
v_call: TRBV2; j_call: TRBJ1-1; cdr3_aa: CASSERGVSTEAFF
v_call: TRBV7-2; j_call: TRBJ2-2; cdr3_aa: CASSRALGSAGELFF
v_call: TRBV4-1; j_call: TRBJ2-7; cdr3_aa: CASSQDELTSGIYEQYF
v_call: TRBV3-1; j_call: TRBJ2-1; cdr3_aa: CASSQAEEQFF
v_call: TRBV20-1; j_call: TRBJ1-5; cdr3_aa: CSATTGSNQPQHF
v_call: TRBV7-8; j_call: TRBJ2-1; cdr3_aa: CASSLGMTSGIYNEQFF
v_call: TRBV12-3/TRBV12-4; j_call: TRBJ1-5; cdr3_aa: CASTLGDPGQPQHF
v_call: TRBV5-6; j_call: TRBJ1-5; cdr3_aa: CASSQDRALNQPQHF
v_call: TRBV28; j_call: TRBJ2-4; cdr3_aa: CASTAENIQYF
v_call: TRBV12-3/TRBV12-4; j_call: TRBJ1-5; cdr3_aa: CASSLRRRGDQPQHF
v_call: TRBV6-4; j_call: TRBJ1-2; cdr3_aa: CASSESGSYGYTF
v_call: TRBV20-1; j_call: TRBJ2-3; cdr3_aa: CSAISGRAGSDTQYF
v_call: TRBV6-1; j_call: TRBJ1-2; cdr3_aa: CASSESGDYGYTF
v_call: TRBV20-1; j_call: TRBJ2-3; cdr3_aa: CSAALGDTQYF
v_call: TRBV4-1; j_call: TRBJ1-2; cdr3_aa: CASSQVSQANYGYTF
v_call: TRBV6-4; j_call: TRBJ1-1; cdr3_aa: CASSDNVGTEAFF
v_call: TRBV5-1; j_call: TRBJ2-1; cdr3_aa: CASSLDGTLDNEQFF
v_call: TRBV12-3/TRBV12-4; j_call: TRBJ2-7; cdr3_aa: CASSPLGTSILREQYF
v_call: TRBV7-9; j_call: TRBJ2-7; cdr3_aa: CASSLARGGEQYF
v_call: TRBV7-2; j_call: TRBJ2-2; cdr3_aa: CASSLPGLAVNTGELFF
v_call: TRBV15; j_call: TRBJ1-6; cdr3_aa: CATSRDPNSPLHF
v_call: TRBV11-2; j_call: TRBJ2-5; cdr3_aa: CASSLQGSRETQYF
v_call: TRBV29-1; j_call: TRBJ2-2; cdr3_aa: CSVEETSGQHTGELFF
v_call: TRBV5-1; j_call: TRBJ2-5; cdr3_aa: CASSRPKAGPKETQYF
v_call: TRBV6-5; j_call: TRBJ2-5; cdr3_aa: CASSYSIVTGGNQETQYF
v_call: TRBV2; j_call: TRBJ2-1; cdr3_aa: CASSHSRTETNNEQFF
v_call: TRBV4-1; j_call: TRBJ2-2; cdr3_aa: CASSQEGGAGVTGELFF
v_call: TRBV7-2; j_call: TRBJ1-2; cdr3_aa: CASSQQGSGGYTF
v_call: TRBV6-6; j_call: TRBJ2-4; cdr3_aa: CASSTGTGVLNIQYF
v_call: TRBV27; j_call: TRBJ1-1; cdr3_aa: CASKDNMNTEAFF
v_call: TRBV5-1; j_call: TRBJ2-2; cdr3_aa: CASSANNRGLAGELFF
v_call: TRBV5-1; j_call: TRBJ2-3; cdr3_aa: CASSTSSDTQYF
v_call: TRBV20-1; j_call: TRBJ1-1; cdr3_aa: CSARAGEENTEAFF
v_call: TRBV20-1; j_call: TRBJ1-5; cdr3_aa: CSARDPDRGRSQHF
v_call: TRBV5-1; j_call: TRBJ2-7; cdr3_aa: CASSFGGIADQYYEQYF
v_call: TRBV12-3/TRBV12-4; j_call: TRBJ2-5; cdr3_aa: CASGRGSGETQYF
v_call: TRBV9; j_call: TRBJ2-1; cdr3_aa: CTTSRGRGGLDSEQFF
v_call: TRBV4-1; j_call: TRBJ2-5; cdr3_aa: CASSQFRGEETQYF
v_call: TRBV6-5; j_call: TRBJ2-5; cdr3_aa: CASTPGQGETQYF